One and the same sample provided the 28 T cell receptor beta chains below, sequenced in a study of T cell responses to AZD1222 COVID-19 vaccine. Assay used: immunoSEQ multiplex PCR; TCRdb lists only in-frame clones, some missing. The table records more than 95,000 clones, roughly 91% of them present only once. The specimen comprised peripheral blood, sampled 28 days after the second AZD1222 dose. Source of these receptors: an adult who received the AZD1222 COVID-19 vaccine.

This clone was observed a single time. CDR3 loop: CASSSPLSGYEQYF. For the CDR3, the DNA is TGTGCCAGCAGTTCCCCTCTTAGCGGCTACGAGCAGTACTTC. This sequence joins TRBV27 and TRBJ2-7; tentative D call: TRBD2 (6 bases). The CDR3 has 14 amino acids. The V end lost 4 bases, the J end lost 3 bases, and 13 bases lay between the germline ends. CDR1 is MNHEY and CDR2 is SMNVEV in the germline V gene (reference sequence).

The rearrangement joins TRBV18 to TRBJ1-4; D ambiguous. The CDR3 loop spans 17 amino acids. In germline, CDR1 is KGHSH, CDR2 LQKENI. V was pared by 0 bases and J by 5 bases, with 16 bases between. The CDR3 loop is CASSPPSSGRVNEKLFF. As DNA, the CDR3 is TGTGCCAGCTCACCACCGAGCAGTGGGAGGGTGAATGAAAAACTGTTTTTT.

The rearrangement uses TRBV30 and TRBJ1-5; possibly TRBD1 for D (5 bases). This CDR3 is built from 14 residues. Trimming took off 3 bases at V and 6 bases at J, with 15 bases between the two ends. Germline CDR1 reads GTSNPN; CDR2 reads SVGIG (reference sequence). DNA of the CDR3: TGTGCCTGGAGCGGGACTCCTATAGGTCAGCCCCAGCATTTT. As protein: CAWSGTPIGQPQHF.

The chain uses TRBV6-5 and TRBJ2-1; D perhaps matches TRBD2 (5 bases). V was clipped by 0 bases and J by 7 bases, with 7 bases between them. Germline lookup yields CDR1 MNHEY and CDR2 SVGAGI. The CDR3 runs to 13 residues. Here the CDR3 DNA reads TGTGCCAGCAGTTACTCTCGGAGGAATGAGCAGTTCTTC. Its protein is CASSYSRRNEQFF.

The gene calls are TRBV6-5 and TRBJ1-3; no reliable D call. Per the germline V gene, CDR1 is MNHEY and CDR2 is SVGAGI. The CDR3 runs to 15 residues. V was clipped by 0 bases and J by 1 base, with 7 bases between them. The CDR3 DNA reads as TGTGCCAGCAGTTACTCGTCAGGTTCTGGAAACACCATATATTTT. It encodes CASSYSSGSGNTIYF.

The V gene is TRBV2, the J gene TRBJ2-3; D gene uncertain. Germline V gene data show CDR1 as SNHLY and CDR2 as FYNNEI. V lost 7 bases to trimming and J lost 0 bases, with 11 bases between them. This CDR3 is 14 amino acids long. CDR3 bases: TGTGCCAGCACATTGATGGGCAGCACAGATACGCAGTATTTT. Its translation: CASTLMGSTDTQYF.

The table lists this clone with a few counts. This chain uses TRBV5-5 with TRBJ2-1; 8 nucleotides match TRBD2. Trimming removed 1 base from V and 3 bases from J; junction bases left unmatched: 6. CDR3 size: 16 residues. Germline V gene sequence: CDR1 SGHKS, CDR2 YYEKEE (reference sequence). The CDR3 region is CASSLPSGGLYNEQFF. CDR3 DNA sequence: TGTGCCAGCAGCTTGCCCAGCGGGGGACTCTACAATGAGCAGTTCTTC.

This CDR3 is CASSSTLGQSRANTEAFF. The CDR3, as DNA: TGTGCCAGCAGCTCCACATTAGGACAGTCCCGTGCGAACACTGAAGCTTTCTTT. This chain links TRBV7-8 with TRBJ1-1; TRBD1 is a possible D gene (6 bases). The V gene's germline CDR1 is SGHVS and CDR2 FQNEAQ. V gave up 4 bases and J gave up 1 base, with 22 bases separating them. This CDR3 has 18 amino acids.

J is TRBJ2-1 and V is TRBV6-4, with 7 nucleotides matching TRBD2. The J segment lost 4 bases and the V segment lost 3 bases, leaving 6 bases of the junction unmatched. Germline CDR1 MRHNA, CDR2 SNTAGT. The CDR3 extends over 15 amino acids. The DNA of the CDR3 is TGTGCCAGCAGTGAGATGGGCGGGGGTTACAATGAGCAGTTCTTC. It translates to CASSEMGGGYNEQFF.

The chain uses TRBV6-5 and TRBJ2-2; no clear D gene. The ends were cut back, 6 bases at V and 6 bases at J, with 11 bases in the middle. CDR3 length equals 13 residues. Germline CDR1 and CDR2: MNHEY and SVGAGI. For the CDR3, the DNA is TGTGCCAGCAGCGAGAGAAGTTCCGGGGAGCTGTTTTTT. This codes for CASSERSSGELFF.

The chain recombines TRBV7-2 with TRBJ2-1; 10 nucleotides align to TRBD2. Germline V gives CDR1 SGHTA, CDR2 FQGNSA. J gave up 8 bases and V 3 bases, and 4 bases lay outside the gene matches. The CDR3 extends over 14 amino acids. The CDR3 loop reads CASSFSGRSDEQFF. In DNA form, the CDR3 reads TGTGCCAGCAGCTTTAGCGGGAGGAGCGATGAGCAGTTCTTC. The full variable domain, in which reference TRBV7-2 and TRBJ2-1 provide the parts outside the CDR3, is GAGVSQSPSNKVTEKGKDVELRCDPISGHTALYWYRQSLGQGLEFLIYFQGNSAPDKSGLPSDRFSAERTGGSVSTLTIQRTQQEDSAVYLCASSFSGRSDEQFFGPGTRLTVL.

The V and J genes are TRBV6-1 and TRBJ2-1; D is unresolved. The CDR3 runs 16 residues. Germline assignment: CDR1 MNHNS and CDR2 SASEGT. The V and J ends lost 2 bases and 6 bases respectively, with 17 bases between them. The CDR3 nucleotides read TGTGCCAGCAGTGAATCCGGAACTCCCAAGAGCAATGAGCAGTTCTTC. It encodes CASSESGTPKSNEQFF.

The chain joins TRBV7-9 to TRBJ2-1, with D unresolved. There are 14 residues in the CDR3. V was trimmed by 2 bases and J by 6 bases, leaving 11 bases between them. The germline V gene has CDR1 SEHNR and CDR2 FQNEAQ (reference sequence). CDR3: CASSLQVGGNEQFF. Here the CDR3 DNA reads TGTGCCAGCAGCTTACAAGTTGGTGGCAATGAGCAGTTCTTC. The variable domain in full, with the rest retrieved from reference TRBV7-9 and TRBJ2-1, is DTGVSQNPRHKITKRGQNVTFRCDPISEHNRLYWYRQTLGQGPEFLTYFQNEAQLEKSRLLSDRFSAERPKGSFSTLEIQRTEQGDSAMYLCASSLQVGGNEQFFGPGTRLTVL.

This chain connects TRBV6-1 to TRBJ1-2; D call uncertain. The CDR3 is 15 amino acids. Germline loops: CDR1 MNHNS, CDR2 SASEGT. V was shortened by 0 bases and J by 2 bases, with 10 bases between the two germline ends. CDR3 coding DNA: TGTGCCAGCAGTGAAGCGGCGGAGGAGAACTATGGCTACACCTTC. Translated: CASSEAAEENYGYTF.

V usage is TRBV30 and J usage is TRBJ1-2; D remains ambiguous. The germline CDR1 and CDR2 sequences are GTSNPN and SVGIG (reference sequence). The CDR3 sequence is 13 residues long. Between the trimmed V and J ends, which lost 7 bases and 2 bases, there was a span of 14 bases. The CDR3 nucleotides read TGTGCCTCCCCTCGGGCAGAAAACTATGGCTACACCTTC. Its translation: CASPRAENYGYTF.

This rearrangement joins TRBV24-1 to TRBJ2-3; the match to TRBD1 covers 7 bases. This CDR3 is 15 amino acids long. Germline V gene data show CDR1 as KGHDR and CDR2 as SFDVKD. The V and J ends lost 7 bases and 2 bases, in that order; junction bases with no gene match: 8. CDR3: CATRKTGQTTDTQYF. For the CDR3, the DNA is TGTGCCACCAGGAAAACGGGACAGACCACAGATACGCAGTATTTT.

The chain carries TRBV7-2 and TRBJ2-5, with D possibly being TRBD1 or TRBD2 (5 bases each). The CDR3 loop spans 15 amino acids. The germline gives CDR1 SGHTA, CDR2 FQGNSA. V was cut by 5 bases and J by 10 bases, with 23 bases left in between. DNA of the CDR3: TGTGCCAGCAGCCCCATTTCGAGCCTCGGGGCGGGCCAGTACTTC. This translates into CASSPISSLGAGQYF.

J is TRBJ2-7 and V is TRBV14, with 10 bases fitting TRBD1. Germline V gives CDR1 SGHDN, CDR2 FVKESK. J gave up 3 bases and V 5 bases, and 4 bases lay outside the gene matches. This CDR3 is 14 amino acids long. The CDR3 loop reads CASSRGQGNYEQYF. The CDR3, as DNA: TGTGCCAGCAGCAGGGGACAGGGGAACTACGAGCAGTACTTC.

The chain uses TRBV13 and TRBJ2-1; 10 bases map to TRBD2. This CDR3 spans 16 amino acids. The V and J ends lost 4 bases and 7 bases, in that order; junction bases with no gene match: 10. CDR1 PRHDT and CDR2 FYEKMQ come from the germline V gene (reference sequence). This CDR3 reads CASSSSGRLGINEQFF. The DNA of the CDR3 is TGTGCCAGCAGCTCTAGCGGGAGACTGGGTATAAATGAGCAGTTCTTC.

The rearrangement uses TRBV3-1 (or the pseudogene TRBV3-2) and TRBJ1-6; D ambiguous. Germline V lookup: CDR1 LGHDT, CDR2 YNNKEL (reference sequence). The germline V and J ends were trimmed by 3 bases and 0 bases, with 6 bases remaining between them. The CDR3 length is 15 residues. The CDR3 DNA sequence: TGTGCCAGCAGCCAGTCGAGCTCCTATAATTCACCCCTCCACTTT. This sequence encodes CASSQSSSYNSPLHF.

The chain carries TRBV2 and TRBJ2-5; TRBD1 matches 7 bases. Germline trimming cut 7 bases from V and 2 bases from J; bases unmatched to any gene: 10. The CDR3 covers 15 residues. Germline lookup yields CDR1 SNHLY and CDR2 FYNNEI. The CDR3, as DNA: TGTGCCAGCAAGTCTCAGGGGGTTGGTCAAGAGACCCAGTACTTC. Residues: CASKSQGVGQETQYF.

The chain couples TRBV19 to TRBJ1-5; no definite D call. This CDR3 comprises 13 residues. Germline loops: CDR1 LNHDA, CDR2 SQIVND (reference sequence). Deletions cut 8 bases from V and 4 bases from J, with 12 bases between. The CDR3 DNA reads TGTGCCAGTGTTCGGGGAACAAATCAGCCCCAGCATTTT. Its protein product is CASVRGTNQPQHF.

The gene calls are TRBV6-1 and TRBJ1-1, with D perhaps matching TRBD1 (5 bases). This CDR3 contains 14 residues. The germline CDR1 and CDR2 sequences are MNHNS and SASEGT. Trimming shortened V by 3 bases and J by 3 bases, and 11 bases separated the two germline ends. The chain's CDR3 is CASSDPPGYTEAFF. DNA for the CDR3: TGTGCCAGCAGTGATCCCCCAGGGTACACTGAAGCTTTCTTT.

J is TRBJ2-7 and V is TRBV11-3, with 9 bases aligning to TRBD1. The CDR3 is 14 residues long. Germline CDR1 and CDR2: SGHNT and YENEEA. The trim removed 4 bases at V and 5 bases at J, leaving 6 bases unmatched. CDR3: CASSSTGGLNEQYF. Written as DNA, the CDR3 is TGTGCCAGCAGCTCTACAGGGGGCTTGAACGAGCAGTACTTC.

This chain links TRBV11-2 with TRBJ1-6; D unclear. Per germline, CDR1 SGHAT and CDR2 FQNNGV. The CDR3 extends over 16 amino acids. Trimming removed 4 bases from V and 5 bases from J, with 15 bases in between. The CDR3 loop reads CASSYYPPPNNSPLHF. DNA for the CDR3: TGTGCCAGCAGCTATTACCCACCCCCGAATAATTCACCCCTCCACTTT.

The chain carries TRBV2 and TRBJ2-5; D is uncertain. Germline V CDR1 and CDR2: SNHLY, FYNNEI. CDR3 length equals 13 residues. V lost 3 bases to trimming and J lost 2 bases, with 7 bases between them. CDR3: CASSDSEQETQYF. The CDR3 DNA is TGTGCCAGCAGTGACAGCGAGCAAGAGACCCAGTACTTC.

The chain couples TRBV11-2 to TRBJ1-3; D is perhaps TRBD1 (6 bases). Trimming removed 5 bases at V and 1 base at J, with 15 bases between. The CDR3 runs 16 residues. Germline CDR1 SGHAT, CDR2 FQNNGV. CDR3 in DNA: TGTGCCAGCAGCCTATACAGGGTGGGTTCTGGAAACACCATATATTTT. Translated, it gives CASSLYRVGSGNTIYF.

The chain links TRBV6-5 to TRBJ2-7; 8 bases fit TRBD2. V was pared by 1 base and J by 3 bases, with 2 bases of the junction left unmatched. This CDR3 comprises 14 residues. From germline, CDR1 is MNHEY and CDR2 SVGAGI. Written as DNA, the CDR3 is TGTGCCAGCAGTTACTGGCTAGCGGGCTACGAGCAGTACTTC. Encoded protein: CASSYWLAGYEQYF.